These 21 T cell receptor beta chains originate from one sample sequenced in a study of blood T cells in healthy people across ages. A second PCR of about 7 to 12 cycles used a sample-barcoded 5' primer and a J-beta primer mix. TCRdb used MiXCR to reprocess the 5' RACE reads, holding one entry per CDR3 protein. The data contain approximately 850,000 distinct CDR3 sequences, roughly 60% of them singletons. Specimen: blood. The receptor set was obtained from a man aged 25-40 years in good health.

This clonotype has just a few counts. The chain links TRBV21-1 to TRBJ1-1; the D call in the table, TRBD1, was not verified against the DNA. TRBV21-1 is a listed pseudogene. There are 14 residues in the CDR3. The CDR3 loop is CASIDPGENTEAFF. The CDR3 DNA follows: TGTGCCAGCATCGACCCAGGGGAGAACACTGAAGCTTTCTTT.

This rearrangement joins TRBV28 to TRBJ2-5; 7 bases align to TRBD1. Germline CDR1 is MDHEN and CDR2 is SYDVKM. The CDR3 has 15 residues. Trimming at V came to 5 bases and at J to 4 bases, leaving 10 bases not matched to a gene. The DNA of the CDR3 is TGTGCCAGCAGTCAATTACAGGGGCTGGGAGAGACCCAGTACTTC. This encodes CASSQLQGLGETQYF.

The chain has TRBV27 and TRBJ2-5; a possible D gene is TRBD1 (6 bases). This CDR3 has 14 amino acids. Trimming pared 5 bases from V and 1 base from J, leaving 11 bases between. Germline CDR1 MNHEY, CDR2 SMNVEV (reference sequence). CDR3 DNA sequence: TGTGCCAGCAGTAGGCAGGGGTTCCAAGAGACCCAGTACTTC. Residues: CASSRQGFQETQYF.

The CDR3 coding sequence is TGTGCCAGCAGTCGAGGGATAGGGACAGAGGGGACCCAGTACTTC. It is translated as CASSRGIGTEGTQYF. This sequence joins TRBV5-6 and TRBJ2-5; 7 positions agree with TRBD1. The germline gives CDR1 SGHDT, CDR2 YYEEEE. The CDR3 loop spans 15 amino acids. With 5 bases clipped from V and 7 bases from J, the junction kept 14 bases outside the gene matches.

This sequence joins TRBV7-2 and TRBJ2-1, with 11 bases lining up with TRBD1. CDR1 SGHTA and CDR2 FQGNSA come from the germline V gene. This CDR3 is 15 amino acids long. V was pared by 6 bases and J by 5 bases, with 6 bases of the junction left unmatched. The CDR3 spells CASRGDRGTHNEQFF. CDR3 in DNA: TGTGCCAGCAGAGGGGACAGGGGGACACACAATGAGCAGTTCTTC.

DNA for the CDR3: TGTGCCAGCAGTTATTTTGAAGCTCCGCACCACTTT. Amino acids: CASSYFEAPHHF. The V and J genes are TRBV6-2 or TRBV6-3 and TRBJ1-6; no clear D gene. CDR3 length: 12 amino acids. In germline, CDR1 is MNHEY, CDR2 SVGEGT. The V end lost 3 bases, the J end lost 18 bases, and 15 bases lay between the germline ends.

The genes are TRBV7-2 and TRBJ2-7; TRBD1 matches at 10 bases. Losses at the gene ends were 7 bases for V and 2 bases for J; bases not matched to a gene: 8. This CDR3 region has 15 residues. From germline, CDR1 is SGHTA and CDR2 FQGNSA. The CDR3 bases are TGTGCCAGCACTTCTGATGGGACAGGGGCCTACGAGCAGTACTTC. Protein product: CASTSDGTGAYEQYF.

V is TRBV12-5 and J is TRBJ2-5; 13 nucleotides line up with TRBD2. The trim removed 5 bases at V and 5 bases at J, leaving 5 bases unmatched. Germline V gene sequence: CDR1 LGHNT, CDR2 FRNRAP. The CDR3 sequence is 15 residues long. CDR3 in amino acids: CASGTGLAGVETQYF. The CDR3, as DNA: TGTGCTAGTGGTACCGGACTAGCGGGAGTTGAGACCCAGTACTTC.

The genes are TRBV7-2 and TRBJ2-7; 9 positions agree with TRBD2. CDR1 is SGHTA and CDR2 is FQGNSA in the germline V gene. The CDR3 length is 16 residues. With 1 base clipped from V and 6 bases from J, the junction kept 10 bases outside the gene matches. CDR3 nucleotides: TGTGCCAGCAGCTTAGGGTTAGCGGGGGACGGCCTCGAGCAGTACTTC. Translating gives CASSLGLAGDGLEQYF.

The J gene is TRBJ2-7, the V gene TRBV29-1, with D tentatively TRBD1 (7 bases). CDR3 length: 11 residues. The germline gives CDR1 SQVTM, CDR2 ANQGSEA. V dropped 3 bases and J dropped 6 bases, with 9 bases sitting between them. The CDR3 loop reads CSVEQGGEQYF. The CDR3 DNA reads TGCAGCGTTGAGCAGGGGGGCGAGCAGTACTTC.

J is TRBJ2-1 and V is TRBV9, with 7 bases matching TRBD1. In germline, CDR1 is SGDLS, CDR2 YYNGEE. The CDR3 extends over 16 amino acids. Trimming removed 4 bases from V and 4 bases from J; junction bases left unmatched: 11. CDR3 nucleotide sequence: TGTGCCAGCAGCCCCACCATACAGGGGCTTTACAATGAGCAGTTCTTC. This sequence encodes CASSPTIQGLYNEQFF. The whole variable domain, remainder taken from reference TRBV9 and TRBJ2-1, is DSGVTQTPKHLITATGQRVTLRCSPRSGDLSVYWYQQSLDQGLQFLIQYYNGEERAKGNILERFSAQQFPDLHSELNLSSLELGDSALYFCASSPTIQGLYNEQFFGPGTRLTVL.

This clonotype occurred a few times. The gene calls are TRBV10-3 and TRBJ2-1; D is perhaps TRBD1 or TRBD2 (6 bases each). The V gene's germline CDR1 is ENHRY and CDR2 SYGVKD. The V gene lost 5 bases and the J gene lost 2 bases, with 25 bases spanning the gap. The CDR3 has 19 residues. The CDR3 region is CAISSPKGGSGVAYNEQFF. The CDR3 bases are TGTGCCATCAGTTCTCCGAAGGGGGGAAGCGGTGTAGCCTACAATGAGCAGTTCTTC.

This clonotype was observed a single time. The chain uses TRBV10-3 and TRBJ1-5; the D gene is possibly TRBD1 (6 bases). CDR1 is ENHRY and CDR2 is SYGVKD in the germline V gene. This CDR3 comprises 14 residues. V lost 4 bases to trimming and J lost 7 bases, with 14 bases between them. The chain's CDR3 is CAISAGGGGQPQHF. DNA of the CDR3: TGTGCCATCAGTGCGGGGGGGGGCGGACAGCCCCAGCATTTT.

There are a few counts of this clonotype. J is TRBJ2-5 and V is TRBV5-1, with a tentative D call TRBD2 (7 bases). V was shortened by 4 bases and J by 2 bases, with 15 bases between the two germline ends. Germline-derived CDR1 and CDR2 are SGHRS and YFSETQ. This CDR3 region has 15 residues. The CDR3, as DNA: TGCGCCAGCAGCACCGCGGGGGCTCCACAAGAGACCCAGTACTTC. This sequence encodes CASSTAGAPQETQYF.

V gene TRBV7-2 combines with J gene TRBJ2-2; 9 positions agree with TRBD1. Trimming at V came to 4 bases and at J to 6 bases, leaving 9 bases not matched to a gene. The CDR3 loop spans 16 amino acids. CDR1 is SGHTA and CDR2 is FQGNSA in the germline V gene. This CDR3 is CASSWTGDRVSGELFF. The DNA of the CDR3 is TGTGCCAGCAGCTGGACCGGGGACAGGGTCTCCGGGGAGCTGTTTTTT.

The rearrangement uses TRBV6-1 and TRBJ1-4; no reliable D call. Trimming pared 2 bases from V and 11 bases from J, leaving 15 bases between. This CDR3 is built from 14 residues. Germline-derived CDR1 and CDR2 are MNHNS and SASEGT. The CDR3 coding sequence is TGTGCCAGCAGTGAAAACACAGCCCGCTCTAAACTGTTTTTT. It encodes CASSENTARSKLFF.

This chain connects TRBV2 to TRBJ1-2; D not certain. This CDR3 contains 14 residues. V lost 8 bases and J lost 0, with 13 bases in between. CDR1 SNHLY and CDR2 FYNNEI come from the germline V gene. The CDR3 reads CASSSGVPNYGYTF. The CDR3, as DNA: TGTGCCAGCTCCTCAGGCGTACCTAACTATGGCTACACCTTC.

The chain uses TRBV27 and TRBJ2-1; 9 nucleotides agree with TRBD1. Germline trimming cut 9 bases from V and 7 bases from J; bases unmatched to any gene: 4. The CDR3 loop spans 12 amino acids. Germline V gene lookup returns CDR1 MNHEY and CDR2 SMNVEV (reference sequence). As DNA, the CDR3 is TGTGCCAGTAAACAGGGGGCAAATGAGCAGTTCTTC. This codes for CASKQGANEQFF.

The V gene is TRBV9, the J gene TRBJ2-1, with TRBD2 matching over 10 bases. This CDR3 is built from 15 residues. Losses at the gene ends were 2 bases for V and 10 bases for J; bases not matched to a gene: 9. In germline, CDR1 is SGDLS, CDR2 YYNGEE. CDR3 protein: CASSVSGGAWGEQFF. Here the CDR3 DNA reads TGTGCCAGCAGCGTGAGCGGGGGGGCTTGGGGAGAGCAGTTCTTC.

The gene calls are TRBV20-1 and TRBJ2-5, with D tentatively TRBD1 (6 bases). V lost 6 bases and J 2 bases, leaving 10 bases between the germline ends. This CDR3 has 12 residues. Germline CDR1 and CDR2: DFQATT and SNEGSKA (reference sequence). The CDR3 bases are TGCAGTGCCGAGACAGGACAAGAGACCCAGTACTTC. Protein product: CSAETGQETQYF.

The chain recombines TRBV9 with TRBJ2-7; D ambiguous. CDR1 is SGDLS, CDR2 YYNGEE, per germline. Trimming left V 0 bases short and J 0 bases short, with 7 bases between. The CDR3 runs 14 residues. The CDR3 sequence: CASSVVGSSYEQYF. CDR3 in DNA: TGTGCCAGCAGCGTAGTGGGCAGCTCCTACGAGCAGTACTTC.